The 29 T cell receptor beta chains reported below all come from one sample, sequenced in a study of tissue T cells after allogeneic stem cell transplantation. Method: immunoSEQ multiplex PCR; TCRdb's copy keeps in-frame clones and lacks some. There are about 42,000 clones in the sample; approximately 92% occur only once, and about 4% lies in the top ten. The starting material was blood, obtained before transplantation. The receptor set was obtained from a woman aged 35-75 years who later had graft-versus-host disease after an allogeneic stem cell transplant.

V and J are TRBV2 and TRBJ1-2; D remains ambiguous. The CDR3 covers 12 residues. Trimming left V 6 bases short and J 4 bases short, with 9 bases between. Germline lookup yields CDR1 SNHLY and CDR2 FYNNEI. CDR3 DNA: TGTGCCAGCAGCGGCAGGCCCTATGGCTACACCTTC. Translating gives CASSGRPYGYTF.

V is TRBV7-9 and J is TRBJ2-2, with TRBD2 identical over 7 bases. Germline trimming cut 0 bases from V and 6 bases from J; bases unmatched to any gene: 7. The CDR3 runs 16 residues. CDR1 and CDR2 (germline): SEHNR, FQNEAQ (reference sequence). CDR3 in amino acids: CASSLAKAGEAGELFF. Here the CDR3 DNA reads TGTGCCAGCAGCTTAGCGAAGGCGGGAGAAGCCGGGGAGCTGTTTTTT.

The chain recombines TRBV7-2 with TRBJ2-7; D remains unclear. Trimming stripped 0 bases from V and 7 bases from J, with 16 bases between. Per the germline V gene, CDR1 is SGHTA and CDR2 is FQGNSA. The length of the CDR3 is 15 residues. CDR3 nucleotide sequence: TGTGCCAGCAGCTTAGCCTTCACGTCCCTCTTGGAGCAGTACTTC. Translating gives CASSLAFTSLLEQYF.

In its sample, this clone was seen once. This chain joins TRBV6-5 and TRBJ2-1; 7 nucleotides match TRBD1. The ends lost 2 bases at V and 7 bases at J; junction bases unmatched: 11. Germline assignment: CDR1 MNHEY and CDR2 SVGAGI. The CDR3 has 16 residues. This CDR3 is CASSYPMTGFGNEQFF. The CDR3 DNA follows: TGTGCCAGCAGTTACCCTATGACAGGGTTTGGTAATGAGCAGTTCTTC.

The gene calls are TRBV19 and TRBJ2-7; D is uncertain. The CDR3 is 14 amino acids. The germline CDR1 and CDR2 sequences are LNHDA and SQIVND (reference sequence). V was cut by 6 bases and J by 2 bases, with 14 bases left in between. The CDR3, as DNA: TGTGCCAGTAGCCAAAGTCCGGGCACCTACGAGCAGTACTTC. Protein product: CASSQSPGTYEQYF.

CDR3 in DNA: TGTGCCAGCAGTTTCCGGGGTGGCTATGGCTACACCTTC. Translating it yields CASSFRGGYGYTF. V usage is TRBV27 and J usage is TRBJ1-2, with D unclear. The CDR3 runs 13 residues. Germline lookup yields CDR1 MNHEY and CDR2 SMNVEV (reference sequence). V lost 3 bases, J lost 4 bases, and 9 bases lay in between.

J is TRBJ2-1 and V is TRBV7-2, with D perhaps TRBD1 or TRBD2 (5 bases each). CDR3 length: 15 residues. CDR1 and CDR2 (germline): SGHTA, FQGNSA. The ends were cut back, 5 bases at V and 10 bases at J, with 21 bases in the middle. The CDR3: CASSRNRDPQREQFF. Here the CDR3 DNA reads TGTGCCAGCAGCAGAAACCGGGACCCCCAACGGGAGCAGTTCTTC.

The chain joins TRBV7-9 to TRBJ2-1; D uncertain. This CDR3 is 12 amino acids long. V was shortened by 2 bases and J by 5 bases, with 4 bases between the two germline ends. CDR1 and CDR2 (germline): SEHNR, FQNEAQ (reference sequence). DNA of the CDR3: TGTGCCAGCAGCTTAACAAACAATGAGCAGTTCTTC. This codes for CASSLTNNEQFF.

The chain joins TRBV3-1 (or the pseudogene TRBV3-2) to TRBJ1-1, with D possibly matching TRBD1 (5 bases). Germline V CDR1 and CDR2: LGHDT, YNNKEL (reference sequence). Trimming cost V 1 base and J 5 bases, with 8 bases left between them. The CDR3 covers 13 residues. The CDR3 region is CASSQVRGTEAFF. The CDR3 nucleotides read TGTGCCAGCAGCCAAGTAAGGGGAACTGAAGCTTTCTTT.

V and J are TRBV23-1 and TRBJ1-6, with D possibly matching TRBD1 (6 bases). TRBV23-1 is given ORF status, its function remaining uncertain. Trimming cost V 8 bases and J 0 bases, with 17 bases left between them. This CDR3 contains 17 residues. The CDR3, as DNA: TGCGCCAGCGGGGCAGGGGACATCAGCTCCTATAATTCACCCCTCCACTTT. This encodes CASGAGDISSYNSPLHF.

The J gene is TRBJ1-1, the V gene TRBV5-4, with D uncertain. The germline V and J ends were trimmed by 1 base and 1 base, with 23 bases remaining between them. The length of the CDR3 is 19 residues. Germline CDR1 and CDR2: SGHNT and YYREEE (reference sequence). As DNA, the CDR3 is TGTGCCAGCAGCTTGAGGCCCCCTCGCCGGACGGGGAGGAACACTGAAGCTTTCTTT. It encodes CASSLRPPRRTGRNTEAFF.

The chain links TRBV6-5 to TRBJ1-6; TRBD1 aligns across 7 bases. Germline CDR1 is MNHEY and CDR2 is SVGAGI. The CDR3 sequence is 15 residues long. V was clipped by 5 bases and J by 7 bases; unmatched bases: 8. DNA of the CDR3: TGTGCCAGCAGTACTCGGGACAGATCCAATTCACCCCTCCACTTT. It specifies CASSTRDRSNSPLHF.

J is TRBJ2-5 and V is TRBV7-2, with D perhaps being TRBD1 or TRBD2 (5 bases each). V lost 5 bases and J 14 bases, leaving 18 bases between the germline ends. From germline, CDR1 is SGHTA and CDR2 FQGNSA. The CDR3 extends over 12 amino acids. CDR3 DNA: TGTGCCAGCAGCCTCTACGGGGCAAACGCTTACTTC. As protein: CASSLYGANAYF.

This CDR3 is CASSFLAGGPRGSEQFF. The CDR3 DNA reads as TGTGCCAGCAGCTTTCTAGCGGGAGGGCCGAGGGGTAGTGAGCAGTTCTTC. The chain employs TRBV7-3 and TRBJ2-1; TRBD2 matches 12 bases. V was clipped by 3 bases and J by 9 bases; unmatched bases: 12. CDR1 is SGHTA, CDR2 FQGTGA, per germline. The length of the CDR3 is 17 residues.

This chain joins TRBV19 and TRBJ1-2; D might be TRBD1 (5 bases). Trimming cost V 7 bases and J 6 bases, with 12 bases left between them. The CDR3 is 12 amino acids. Germline values: CDR1 LNHDA, CDR2 SQIVND (reference sequence). The chain's CDR3 is CASIGTADGYTF. CDR3 sequence (DNA): TGTGCCAGTATAGGGACGGCTGATGGCTACACCTTC. Drawing the rest from reference TRBV19 and TRBJ1-2, the complete variable domain is DGGITQSPKYLFRKEGQNVTLSCEQNLNHDAMYWYRQDPGQGLRLIYYSQIVNDFQKGDIAEGYSVSREKKESFPLTVTSAQKNPTAFYLCASIGTADGYTFGSGTRLTVV.

V gene TRBV20-1 combines with J gene TRBJ2-5; no clear D gene. CDR1 is DFQATT and CDR2 is SNEGSKA in the germline V gene (reference sequence). Trimming removed 5 bases at V and 4 bases at J, with 8 bases between. CDR3 length: 11 residues. The CDR3 sequence: CSAGPGETQYF. The DNA for the CDR3 is TGCAGTGCTGGCCCGGGAGAGACCCAGTACTTC.

V usage is TRBV30 and J usage is TRBJ2-2, with D tentatively TRBD1 (7 bases). V was pared by 4 bases and J by 6 bases, with 12 bases between. The CDR3 runs 13 residues. The germline V gene encodes CDR1 GTSNPN and CDR2 SVGIG (reference sequence). The CDR3 region is CAWTQGEAGELFF. In DNA form, the CDR3 reads TGTGCCTGGACCCAGGGGGAGGCCGGGGAGCTGTTTTTT.

The chain carries TRBV25-1 and TRBJ2-2, with TRBD2 identical over 9 bases. CDR3 length: 15 residues. Looked up from germline, CDR1 is MGHDK and CDR2 is SYGVNS. V shed 4 bases, J shed 7 bases, and the junction held 7 bases outside the gene matches. CDR3 protein: CASSGAGGLIGELFF. The CDR3 nucleotides are TGTGCCAGCAGTGGGGCGGGAGGGCTTATCGGGGAGCTGTTTTTT.

The CDR3 nucleotides are TGTGCCAGCAGCTTAGCCGCACAGGGGGGTGGCTACACCTTC. This encodes CASSLAAQGGGYTF. This chain joins TRBV7-9 and TRBJ1-2; 8 nucleotides line up with TRBD1. The length of the CDR3 is 14 residues. Germline assignment: CDR1 SEHNR and CDR2 FQNEAQ (reference sequence). Trimming at V came to 0 bases and at J to 7 bases, leaving 4 bases not matched to a gene. Supplemented by reference TRBV7-9 and TRBJ1-2, the full variable domain reads DTGVSQNPRHKITKRGQNVTFRCDPISEHNRLYWYRQTLGQGPEFLTYFQNEAQLEKSRLLSDRFSAERPKGSFSTLEIQRTEQGDSAMYLCASSLAAQGGGYTFGSGTRLTVV.

V usage is TRBV13 and J usage is TRBJ2-3, with 10 bases that match TRBD2. The CDR3 contains 16 residues. CDR1 and CDR2 from the germline V gene are PRHDT and FYEKMQ (reference sequence). J lost 5 bases, V lost 4 bases, and 9 bases had no gene match. Written as DNA, the CDR3 is TGTGCCAGCAGCTCCCACCTAGCGGGAGAACGAGATACGCAGTATTTT. This codes for CASSSHLAGERDTQYF.

This clone was recorded only once. This sequence joins TRBV5-6 and TRBJ2-3; D is unresolved. The V gene lost 4 bases and the J gene lost 0 bases, with 15 bases spanning the gap. Germline values: CDR1 SGHDT, CDR2 YYEEEE. This CDR3 spans 16 amino acids. Written as DNA, the CDR3 is TGTGCCAGCAGCAACCGGCGTCAGGAAAGCACAGATACGCAGTATTTT. Translated, it gives CASSNRRQESTDTQYF.

The chain combines TRBV7-2 with TRBJ2-3; TRBD2 matches at 11 bases. Trimming took 5 bases from V and 3 from J; bases not matched to a gene: 10. Germline assignment: CDR1 SGHTA and CDR2 FQGNSA. The CDR3 loop spans 17 amino acids. CDR3 nucleotide sequence: TGTGCCAGCAGCATTAGCGGGAGGGCCGTTAGGACAGATACGCAGTATTTT. It is translated as CASSISGRAVRTDTQYF.

The chain employs TRBV30 and TRBJ1-3; no clear D gene. V was clipped by 5 bases and J by 0 bases, with 8 bases between them. This CDR3 has 13 amino acids. Germline CDR1 is GTSNPN and CDR2 is SVGIG (reference sequence). The DNA for the CDR3 is TGTGCCTGGGGGCAAGACTCTGGAAACACCATATATTTT. Translating it yields CAWGQDSGNTIYF.

This clone occurred once. This chain links TRBV6-5 with TRBJ1-1; no clear D gene. The ends were cut back, 1 base at V and 11 bases at J, with 8 bases in the middle. The CDR3 is 11 amino acids. Germline CDR1 MNHEY, CDR2 SVGAGI. The CDR3 DNA follows: TGTGCCAGCAGTTACTTCGATAGGGCTTTCTTT. Protein: CASSYFDRAFF.

J is TRBJ1-6 and V is TRBV27; D remains ambiguous. V lost 2 bases and J lost 0, with 8 bases in between. The CDR3 runs to 16 residues. The germline CDR1 and CDR2 sequences are MNHEY and SMNVEV (reference sequence). The CDR3 region has the DNA TGTGCCAGCAGTTTAATGGCAAGCTCCTATAATTCACCCCTCCACTTT. Amino acids: CASSLMASSYNSPLHF.

This chain connects TRBV9 to TRBJ2-7; the match to TRBD1 covers 12 bases. V was clipped by 4 bases and J by 7 bases; unmatched bases: 9. This CDR3 comprises 15 residues. Germline CDR1 SGDLS, CDR2 YYNGEE. The CDR3 bases are TGTGCCAGCAGCCCTCACCGGGACAGGGGGCTTGAGCAGTACTTC. The encoded protein is CASSPHRDRGLEQYF.

The CDR3 loop is CASSVDLRYNEQFF. For the CDR3, the DNA is TGTGCCAGCAGCGTGGACCTTAGGTACAATGAGCAGTTCTTC. The V gene is TRBV9, the J gene TRBJ2-1; D remains ambiguous. Germline CDR1 SGDLS, CDR2 YYNGEE. The CDR3 is 14 amino acids. V dropped 2 bases and J dropped 4 bases, with 10 bases sitting between them.

The chain uses TRBV6-2 or TRBV6-3 and TRBJ1-1; D perhaps matches TRBD1 (5 bases). V lost 2 bases to trimming and J lost 6 bases, with 10 bases between them. CDR1 is MNHEY and CDR2 is SVGEGT in the germline V gene. The CDR3 has 13 residues. The CDR3 sequence: CASSYPRGSEAFF. Here the CDR3 DNA reads TGTGCCAGCAGTTACCCCCGGGGCTCTGAAGCTTTCTTT.

CDR3 in DNA: TGTGCCAGCAGTGGGACACCCATGCAGAAACTGTTTTTT. As protein: CASSGTPMQKLFF. The V and J genes are TRBV28 and TRBJ1-4; TRBD1 is a possible D gene (6 bases). The germline V gene encodes CDR1 MDHEN and CDR2 SYDVKM. The CDR3 totals 13 residues. V was clipped by 5 bases and J by 11 bases, with 15 bases between them.